The next 15 T cell receptor beta chains were all read from a single sample in a study of human T cells and chemical hapten exposure. In TCRdb, the RACE reads were re-called with MiXCR into one record per CDR3 protein. The data show a few hundred thousand distinct CDR3 sequences, about 5.4% seen once. As to time point: pre-sensitization, week 0. Treatment noted: therapeutic diphenylcyclopropenone sensitization with weekly scalp DPC. Sequenced here: whole blood, sampled in connection with sensitization to the hapten diphenylcyclopropenone (DPC). These receptor sequences come from a woman younger than 30 with alopecia areata. Some clones in this sample may be carry-over from other donors' samples.

Worth noting for this clonotype: A read error may be the cause here, since a much bigger clone is one base away. The rearrangement links TRBV14 to TRBJ1-6, with TRBD1 as a possible D gene (5 bases). The CDR3 covers 15 residues. Per the germline V gene, CDR1 is SGHDN and CDR2 is FVKESK. The V end was cut by 1 base, the J end by 12 bases, with 16 bases between. CDR3 residues: CASSQGAASGIPLHF. Written as DNA, the CDR3 is TGTGCCAGCAGCCAAGGGGCGGCGTCAGGGATACCCCTCCACTTT.

CDR3 DNA sequence: TGCGCCAGCAGCCGGGTGGTGGGGTGGAATTCACCCCTCCACTTT. This gives the protein CASSRVVGWNSPLHF. The chain combines TRBV4-1 with TRBJ1-6; D uncertain. Trimming pared 4 bases from V and 7 bases from J, leaving 14 bases between. Per germline, CDR1 MGHRA and CDR2 YSYEKL. There are 15 residues in the CDR3.

This clonotype was detected ten times or more. The V gene is TRBV20-1, the J gene TRBJ1-2; TRBD1 might be the D (6 bases). The CDR3 runs to 16 residues. From germline, CDR1 is DFQATT and CDR2 SNEGSKA (reference sequence). V shed 3 bases and J shed 3 bases, with 20 bases lying between them. CDR3 sequence: CSARAQPRGLDYGYTF. The DNA of the CDR3 is TGCAGTGCTAGGGCTCAACCCAGGGGTCTTGACTATGGCTACACCTTC.

The chain joins TRBV6-4 to TRBJ2-2; unclear D gene. Germline-derived CDR1 and CDR2 are MRHNA and SNTAGT. CDR3 length equals 14 residues. V was pared by 6 bases and J by 0 bases, with 8 bases between. In DNA, the CDR3 is TGTGCCAGCAGCGTCCAGCCGAACACCGGGGAGCTGTTTTTT. Residues: CASSVQPNTGELFF.

This clonotype was observed many times. V is TRBV19 and J is TRBJ2-6; D is uncertain. Trimming pared 2 bases from V and 4 bases from J, leaving 6 bases between. CDR3 length: 14 amino acids. CDR1 and CDR2 (germline): LNHDA, SQIVND (reference sequence). CDR3 region: CASSINPGANVLTF. CDR3 DNA: TGTGCCAGTAGTATAAATCCAGGGGCCAACGTCCTGACTTTC.

V is TRBV18 and J is TRBJ1-1; D possibly corresponds to TRBD1 (5 bases). Trimming took 2 bases from V and 3 from J, leaving 16 bases between them. Per germline, CDR1 KGHSH and CDR2 LQKENI. The CDR3 covers 16 residues. DNA of the CDR3: TGTGCCAGCTCACCAGGGACCGACCCCATAGACACTGAAGCTTTCTTT. Its protein is CASSPGTDPIDTEAFF.

The chain joins TRBV7-9 to TRBJ2-1; D unclear. CDR3 length: 14 residues. Trimming shortened V by 3 bases and J by 2 bases, and 8 bases separated the two germline ends. Germline V CDR1 and CDR2: SEHNR, FQNEAQ (reference sequence). The CDR3, as DNA: TGTGCCAGCAGCTTGGAGCCACCCTACAATGAGCAGTTCTTC. Protein: CASSLEPPYNEQFF.

This clonotype was picked up a small number of times. CDR3 protein: CATSDWDSHSNQPQHF. DNA for the CDR3: TGTGCCACCAGTGATTGGGACAGCCACAGCAATCAGCCCCAGCATTTT. V and J are TRBV24-1 and TRBJ1-5, with 7 bases aligning to TRBD1. The CDR3 contains 16 residues. Germline V gives CDR1 KGHDR, CDR2 SFDVKD. Trimming cost V 2 bases and J 1 base; bases outside gene matches: 4.

The rearrangement links TRBV4-3 to TRBJ1-2; a weak D match, TRBD1 (5 bases). The CDR3 covers 14 residues. The V gene's germline CDR1 is LGHNA and CDR2 YSLEER. The V end was cut by 3 bases, the J end by 4 bases, with 12 bases between. DNA for the CDR3: TGCGCCAGCAGCCACCCAGGGTCGACCTATGGCTACACCTTC. Encoded protein: CASSHPGSTYGYTF.

This clonotype was seen ten or more times. The chain combines TRBV25-1 with TRBJ2-3, with D uncertain. V was cut by 4 bases and J by 2 bases, with 7 bases left in between. In germline, CDR1 is MGHDK, CDR2 SYGVNS. CDR3 length equals 13 residues. The CDR3 sequence: CASSVSFTDTQYF. CDR3 bases: TGTGCCAGCAGTGTCTCTTTCACAGATACGCAGTATTTT. The entire variable domain, with the rest obtained from reference TRBV25-1 and TRBJ2-3, is as follows: EADIYQTPRYLVIGTGKKITLECSQTMGHDKMYWYQQDPGMELHLIHYSYGVNSTEKGDLSSESTVSRIRTEHFPLTLESARPSHTSQYLCASSVSFTDTQYFGPGTRLTVL.

The table lists this clonotype with a few counts. The J gene is TRBJ1-3, the V gene TRBV5-5; a possible D gene is TRBD1 (5 bases). The CDR3 spans 17 residues. V lost 4 bases to trimming and J lost 0 bases, with 17 bases between them. CDR1 is SGHKS and CDR2 is YYEKEE in the germline V gene (reference sequence). The CDR3 here is CASSLRADLLSGNTIYF. DNA for the CDR3: TGTGCCAGCAGCCTCAGGGCGGACTTACTCTCTGGAAACACCATATATTTT.

This clonotype appeared many times. This rearrangement joins TRBV7-9 to TRBJ1-1; the match to TRBD1 covers 7 bases. CDR1 is SEHNR and CDR2 is FQNEAQ in the germline V gene (reference sequence). J lost 3 bases, V lost 3 bases, and 1 base had no gene match. The CDR3 has 13 residues. CDR3 region: CASSFTGDTEAFF. In DNA form, the CDR3 reads TGTGCCAGCAGCTTTACAGGGGACACTGAAGCTTTCTTT.

This clonotype was observed at least ten times. The rearrangement links TRBV29-1 to TRBJ2-3; D is unclear. Trimming removed 5 bases at V and 1 base at J, with 16 bases between. There are 15 residues in the CDR3. Germline V gene lookup returns CDR1 SQVTM and CDR2 ANQGSEA. The CDR3 DNA is TGCAGCGTTCTCCGGACCAGGAGTGGCACAGATACGCAGTATTTT. It yields the protein CSVLRTRSGTDTQYF.

This clonotype has more than one count but fewer than ten. The chain links TRBV3-1 to TRBJ1-2; 7 nucleotides agree with TRBD1. The CDR3 sequence is 16 residues long. CDR1 LGHDT and CDR2 YNNKEL come from the germline V gene (reference sequence). V dropped 4 bases and J dropped 0; count of bases not matched to a gene: 8. CDR3 DNA sequence: TGTGCCAGCAGCCCTTGTACAGGGGTAGCTAACTATGGCTACACCTTC. As protein: CASSPCTGVANYGYTF.

The table lists this clonotype with a few counts. The chain combines TRBV5-1 with TRBJ1-5; TRBD1 agrees at 11 bases. CDR1 and CDR2 from the germline V gene are SGHRS and YFSETQ. With V trimmed by 4 bases and J by 6 bases, 6 bases remained unmatched. The CDR3 contains 15 residues. CDR3 in DNA: TGCGCCAGCAGCAGGACAGGGGGCCCGGGTCAGCCCCAGCATTTT. Protein sequence: CASSRTGGPGQPQHF. The whole variable domain, remainder taken from reference TRBV5-1 and TRBJ1-5, is KAGVTQTPRYLIKTRGQQVTLSCSPISGHRSVSWYQQTPGQGLQFLFEYFSETQRNKGNFPGRFSGRQFSNSRSEMNVSTLELGDSALYLCASSRTGGPGQPQHFGDGTRLSIL.